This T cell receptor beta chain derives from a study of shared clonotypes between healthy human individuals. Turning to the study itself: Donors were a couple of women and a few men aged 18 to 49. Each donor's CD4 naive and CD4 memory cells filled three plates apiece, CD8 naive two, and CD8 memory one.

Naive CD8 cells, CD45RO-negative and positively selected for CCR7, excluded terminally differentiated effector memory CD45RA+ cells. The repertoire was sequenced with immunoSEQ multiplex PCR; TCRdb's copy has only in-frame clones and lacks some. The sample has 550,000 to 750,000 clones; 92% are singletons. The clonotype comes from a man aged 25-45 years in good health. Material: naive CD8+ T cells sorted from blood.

The CDR3 coding sequence is TGTGCGATCAAAACGAACGTGTGGGCCTCCTCTGGAAACACCATATATTTT. Protein: CAIKTNVWASSGNTIYF. V is TRBV7-9 and J is TRBJ1-3; no clear D. CDR1 is SEHNR, CDR2 FQNEAQ, per germline (reference sequence). The CDR3 sequence is 17 residues long.